The source of this T cell receptor beta chain is a study of identical twins. Regarding this clonotype: What it binds is unknown.

Overall study results and limits: Diverse VJ usage suggested most zero-insertion clonotypes were not invariant T cells.

Template switching introduced a universal primer site, and the cDNA bore unique molecular identifiers. TCRdb re-called the 5' RACE reads with MiXCR, one entry per CDR3 protein. The sample shows 1.5 million to 2 million distinct CDR3 sequences, 25% to 35% of them seen only once. In every case, the donor was a healthy Caucasian. Per the germline V gene, CDR1 is SEHNR and CDR2 is FQNEAQ (reference sequence). Trimming stripped 5 bases from V and 10 bases from J, with 14 bases between. The CDR3 runs to 12 residues. Material for sequencing was cord blood. This receptor was obtained from a newborn girl in good health. The gene calls are TRBV7-9 and TRBJ2-5; no firm D call. This CDR3 reads CASSQITDGQYF. The CDR3, as DNA: TGTGCCAGCAGCCAAATCACAGATGGCCAGTACTTC. Variable domain in full (rest from reference TRBV7-9 and TRBJ2-5): DTGVSQNPRHKITKRGQNVTFRCDPISEHNRLYWYRQTLGQGPEFLTYFQNEAQLEKSRLLSDRFSAERPKGSFSTLEIQRTEQGDSAMYLCASSQITDGQYFGPGTRLLVL.